This is a list of T cell receptor beta chains from one sample in a study of cytomegalovirus exposure and HLA in healthy donors. The repertoire was sequenced with immunoSEQ multiplex PCR; TCRdb's copy has only in-frame clones and lacks some. The sample contains tens of thousands of clones, about 9.4% of which appear only once. Source material: PBMCs. These receptors originate from a man between 60 and 70 years old in good health and CMV-seropositive. Each CDR3 is given with its conserved first and last residue. The order of the fields is clone size, V gene, J gene, D gene, CDR3 length, CDR3 protein, CDR3 DNA. The D gene is left open where the match is weak. Not every row has a clone size; where given, it reads once, few, many or a size class.

few	TRBV5-1	TRBJ2-1	TRBD2	15	CASSLRLAGLNEQFF	TGCGCCAGCAGCTTGCGACTAGCGGGACTGAATGAGCAGTTCTTC
-	TRBV19	TRBJ1-2	TRBD1	12	CASHTGGRGYTF	TGTGCCAGTCACACAGGGGGAAGGGGCTACACCTTC
-	TRBV6-1	TRBJ2-5	TRBD2	14	CASTSGGAAETQYF	TGTGCCAGCACTAGCGGGGGGGCCGCAGAGACCCAGTACTTC
few	TRBV9	TRBJ1-6	TRBD1	14	CASSTRQGSSPLHF	TGTGCCAGCAGCACGCGACAGGGATCCTCACCCCTCCACTTT
-	TRBV28	TRBJ2-7	-	12	CASSLPPREQYF	TGTGCCAGCAGTCTCCCCCCCCGCGAGCAGTACTTC
few	TRBV6-5	TRBJ2-1	-	11	CATSRYNEQFF	TGTGCCACCTCTCGCTACAATGAGCAGTTCTTC
large	TRBV29-1	TRBJ1-2	-	11	CSAPSGYGYTF	TGCAGCGCCCCCTCGGGCTATGGCTACACCTTC
-	TRBV19	TRBJ2-7	TRBD1	15	CASSIRTGGLDEQYF	TGTGCCAGTAGTATCCGGACAGGGGGCTTGGACGAGCAGTACTTC
-	TRBV30	TRBJ1-2	-	15	CAWSRGGLYNYGYTF	TGTGCCTGGAGCCGGGGGGGGTTATATAACTATGGCTACACCTTC
few	TRBV7-8	TRBJ2-7	TRBD2	13	CASSRLAVYEQYF	TGTGCCAGCAGCCGACTAGCGGTTTACGAGCAGTACTTC
few	TRBV5-1	TRBJ1-1	TRBD1	18	CASSLAPQGATTNTEAFF	TGCGCCAGCAGCTTGGCTCCACAGGGGGCGACTACAAACACTGAAGCTTTCTTT
-	TRBV29-1	TRBJ1-2	TRBD1	12	CSVETGGYGYTF	TGCAGCGTTGAGACAGGGGGCTATGGCTACACCTTC
-	TRBV2	TRBJ2-3	-	12	CASRPILETQYF	TGTGCCAGCAGGCCTATATTGGAGACGCAGTATTTT
few	TRBV2	TRBJ1-5	TRBD1	18	CASSEALQGAVFNQPQHF	TGTGCCAGCAGTGAAGCGCTTCAGGGGGCGGTCTTCAATCAGCCCCAGCATTTT
-	TRBV19	TRBJ1-4	TRBD1	15	CASSSTGTANEKLFF	TGTGCCAGTAGTTCCACCGGGACAGCTAATGAAAAACTGTTTTTT
few	TRBV10-3	TRBJ1-2	TRBD1	17	CAISTGTGEALGYGYTF	TGTGCCATCAGCACCGGGACAGGAGAAGCCCTTGGCTATGGCTACACCTTC
few	TRBV29-1	TRBJ2-1	TRBD1	14	CSVEGQGSYNEQFF	TGCAGCGTTGAGGGACAGGGCTCCTACAATGAGCAGTTCTTC
few	TRBV27	TRBJ1-2	TRBD1	15	CASSSGQVPNYGYTF	TGTGCCAGCAGTTCCGGACAGGTCCCAAACTATGGCTACACCTTC
few	TRBV5-1	TRBJ2-3	TRBD2	16	CASSLEASGSQDTQYF	TGCGCCAGCAGCTTGGAGGCTAGCGGGAGTCAAGATACGCAGTATTTT
-	TRBV19	TRBJ2-5	-	15	CASSRARRSQETQYF	TGTGCCAGTAGTAGGGCGCGCCGCTCCCAAGAGACCCAGTACTTC
-	TRBV10-3	TRBJ2-5	TRBD2	16	CAISPGLAGNQETQYF	TGTGCCATCAGTCCAGGACTAGCGGGTAACCAAGAGACCCAGTACTTC
-	TRBV19	TRBJ1-6	-	16	CASSIGGDGGNSPLHF	TGTGCCAGTAGTATAGGCGGGGACGGCGGGAATTCACCCCTCCACTTT
-	TRBV6-5	TRBJ2-5	TRBD2	15	CASRSTSGVQETQYF	TGTGCCAGCAGATCGACTAGCGGGGTTCAAGAGACCCAGTACTTC
-	TRBV13	TRBJ1-2	TRBD1	13	CASSQDRAYGYTF	TGTGCCAGCAGCCAAGACAGGGCCTATGGCTACACCTTC
few	TRBV18	TRBJ2-7	-	14	CASSPEGASGEQYF	TGTGCCAGCTCACCAGAGGGAGCCTCGGGCGAGCAGTACTTC
-	TRBV10-3	TRBJ1-2	TRBD1	13	CAISEGTGSGYTF	TGTGCCATCAGTGAGGGGACAGGGAGCGGCTACACCTTC
-	TRBV6-1	TRBJ1-4	-	15	CASSDNRFPNEKLFF	TGTGCCAGCAGTGACAACAGGTTCCCTAATGAAAAACTGTTTTTT
-	TRBV5-1	TRBJ2-1	-	14	CASSIELALGEQFF	TGCGCCAGCAGCATCGAGCTAGCTTTGGGTGAGCAGTTCTTC
-	TRBV28	TRBJ2-7	-	14	CASSLGGVTYEQYF	TGTGCCAGCAGTTTGGGCGGGGTGACCTACGAGCAGTACTTC
few	TRBV28	TRBJ2-5	TRBD2	15	CASSLPGGTRKTQYF	TGTGCCAGCAGTCTCCCGGGGGGGACTCGGAAGACCCAGTACTTC
few	TRBV28	TRBJ2-2	-	14	CASGVRGASGELFF	TGTGCCAGCGGGGTCCGGGGAGCGTCCGGGGAGCTGTTTTTT
few	TRBV6-1	TRBJ2-5	-	13	CASSGQDQETQYF	TGTGCCAGCAGTGGACAGGACCAAGAGACCCAGTACTTC
-	TRBV7-2	TRBJ2-5	TRBD1	15	CASSSQGQGQETQYF	TGTGCCAGCAGCTCACAAGGACAGGGCCAAGAGACCCAGTACTTC
-	TRBV29-1	TRBJ2-5	TRBD2	16	CSVVPSGSGSAETQYF	TGCAGCGTTGTCCCGAGCGGTAGCGGGAGCGCGGAGACCCAGTACTTC
-	TRBV6-6	TRBJ2-2	-	14	CASRSGMSTGELFF	TGTGCCAGCAGGTCCGGGATGTCCACCGGGGAGCTGTTTTTT
few	TRBV6-5	TRBJ2-2	-	14	CASTLGGRTGELFF	TGTGCCAGCACCCTAGGGGGACGCACCGGGGAGCTGTTTTTT
-	TRBV7-2	TRBJ2-7	TRBD2	15	CASSSILAGGGEQYF	TGTGCCAGCAGCTCTATTCTAGCGGGAGGAGGCGAGCAGTACTTC
few	TRBV29-1	TRBJ2-3	TRBD2	15	CSKADGTGGADTQYF	TGCAGCAAGGCCGACGGGACGGGGGGAGCAGATACGCAGTATTTT
few	TRBV5-1	TRBJ1-6	-	14	CVSSIAGIESPLHF	TGCGTCAGCAGCATCGCGGGAATAGAATCACCCCTCCACTTT
-	TRBV30	TRBJ2-1	-	15	CAWSVRGTPYNEQFF	TGTGCCTGGAGTGTACGGGGGACCCCCTACAATGAGCAGTTCTTC
once	TRBV5-1	TRBJ2-3	TRBD2	15	CASNPSGTSTDTQYF	TGCGCCAGCAACCCTAGCGGGACTAGCACAGATACACAGTATTTT
few	TRBV6-1	TRBJ2-3	-	13	CASSERSVDTQYF	TGTGCCAGCAGTGAAAGGAGTGTCGATACGCAGTATTTT
-	TRBV7-3	TRBJ2-1	-	13	CASSSTGSGEQFF	TGTGCCAGCAGCTCGACGGGCTCGGGGGAGCAGTTCTTC
few	TRBV9	TRBJ1-5	-	14	CASSVGQERQPQHF	TGTGCCAGCAGCGTAGGACAGGAGAGACAGCCCCAGCATTTT
few	TRBV30	TRBJ2-1	TRBD2	13	CAWSPRGEMKQFF	TGTGCCTGGAGTCCTCGGGGGGAAATGAAGCAGTTCTTC
-	TRBV28	TRBJ2-1	TRBD2	15	CASSLSGGAFNEQFF	TGTGCCAGCAGTCTTAGCGGGGGGGCCTTCAATGAGCAGTTCTTC
few	TRBV6-5	TRBJ2-1	TRBD2	15	CASSFRLAENNEQFF	TGTGCCAGCAGTTTCAGACTAGCGGAGAACAATGAGCAGTTCTTC
few	TRBV6-1	TRBJ1-5	-	14	CASRLEGFNQPQHF	TGTGCCAGCAGGTTGGAGGGATTTAATCAGCCCCAGCATTTT
few	TRBV4-2	TRBJ1-4	-	16	CASSQDQGAGGEKLFF	TGTGCCAGCAGCCAAGATCAGGGCGCAGGTGGTGAAAAACTGTTTTTT
few	TRBV6-5	TRBJ2-2	TRBD1	14	CASRRGQGTGELFF	TGTGCCAGCAGACGCGGACAGGGGACCGGGGAGCTGTTTTTT